One sample yielded the 28 T cell receptor beta chains listed below, sequenced in a study of CD8+CD57+ T cells in acquired aplastic anemia. Investigators profiled TCR beta VDJ and CDR3 from genomic DNA template. TCRdb used MiXCR to reprocess the reads, holding one entry per CDR3 protein. Of 150,000 to 200,000 distinct CDR3 sequences in the sample, around 48% were seen once. All sequencing subjects had displayed CD8+CD57+ cell expansion on flow cytometry. Sample: sorted CD4+, CD8+, or CD8+CD57+ T cells (not recorded which) from PBMCs. Source of these receptors: a human donor with aplastic anemia.

The chain uses TRBV18 and TRBJ2-6, with D possibly TRBD1 on 5 matching bases. V lost 1 base and J lost 1, with 5 bases in between. Germline V gene data show CDR1 as KGHSH and CDR2 as LQKENI. This CDR3 spans 15 amino acids. For the CDR3, the DNA is TGTGCCAGCTCACCACAGGGGTCTGGGGCCAACGTCCTGACTTTC. It translates to CASSPQGSGANVLTF.

This clonotype was seen just once. Relative to the germline gene, one junction end is altered; a read error may explain this. This rearrangement joins TRBV6-1 to TRBJ2-1; D is unclear. CDR1 and CDR2 (germline): MNHNS, SASEGT. The CDR3 spans 15 residues. CDR3 bases: TGTGCCAGCAGAGAAGCCCCGGTGGTCTACAATGGGCAGTTCTTC. As protein: CASREAPVVYNGQFF.

The CDR3 DNA sequence: TGCAGTGCTAGAGACGGTGCGATAGCCTACGAGCAGTACTTC. This sequence encodes CSARDGAIAYEQYF. This chain links TRBV20-1 with TRBJ2-7; no clear D gene. The CDR3 sequence is 14 residues long. V was cut by 0 bases and J by 2 bases, with 11 bases left in between. Germline V gene data show CDR1 as DFQATT and CDR2 as SNEGSKA (reference sequence).

The sample holds many counts of this clonotype. V usage is TRBV20-1 and J usage is TRBJ1-5; D is possibly TRBD1 (6 bases). The CDR3 spans 13 residues. The germline CDR1 and CDR2 sequences are DFQATT and SNEGSKA (reference sequence). Trimming left V 3 bases short and J 6 bases short, with 12 bases between. Here the CDR3 reads CSASMGAGQPQHF. In nucleotides, the CDR3 is TGCAGTGCTAGCATGGGGGCAGGTCAGCCCCAGCATTTT.

This rearrangement joins TRBV10-1 to TRBJ2-7; D uncertain. V was clipped by 3 bases and J by 7 bases, with 13 bases between them. The CDR3 has 13 amino acids. Germline CDR1 WNHNN, CDR2 SYGVQD (reference sequence). CDR3 region: CASSEDWGWEQYF. In DNA form, the CDR3 reads TGCGCCAGCAGTGAAGACTGGGGTTGGGAGCAGTACTTC.

The chain is built from TRBV29-1 and TRBJ1-2, with D hard to call. The CDR3 totals 14 residues. Germline V gives CDR1 SQVTM, CDR2 ANQGSEA. The V end lost 1 base, the J end lost 2 bases, and 11 bases lay between the germline ends. This CDR3 is CSVEGQATNYGYTF. The CDR3 nucleotides read TGCAGCGTTGAAGGTCAGGCGACAAACTATGGCTACACCTTC. The full variable domain, its missing parts supplied by reference TRBV29-1 and TRBJ1-2, is SAVISQKPSRDICQRGTSLTIQCQVDSQVTMMFWYRQQPGQSLTLIATANQGSEATYESGFVIDKFPISRPNLTFSTLTVSNMSPEDSSIYLCSVEGQATNYGYTFGSGTRLTVV.

This chain uses TRBV20-1 with TRBJ2-7; 7 nucleotides align to TRBD1. Trimming cost V 2 bases and J 6 bases; bases outside gene matches: 16. The germline CDR1 and CDR2 sequences are DFQATT and SNEGSKA (reference sequence). This CDR3 has 16 residues. CDR3 in DNA: TGCAGTGCTAGATCTTCCGGACTGACAGGGTACGGCGAGCAGTACTTC. Encoded protein: CSARSSGLTGYGEQYF.

This chain uses TRBV20-1 with TRBJ2-7, with 9 bases identical to TRBD2. The assigned J gene may be wrong: the sequence end matches TRBJ2-5 better. The CDR3 length is 16 residues. CDR1 is DFQATT, CDR2 SNEGSKA, per germline (reference sequence). CDR3 coding DNA: TGCAGTGCTAGGAACCTAGCGGGGAACAGCGAAGAGACCCAGTACTTC. Its protein product is CSARNLAGNSEETQYF.

The chain has TRBV29-1 and TRBJ2-7; the D gene could be TRBD1 or TRBD2 (5 bases each). V lost 3 bases, J lost 0 bases, and 12 bases lay in between. Germline values: CDR1 SQVTM, CDR2 ANQGSEA. The CDR3 has 14 residues. CDR3 sequence reads: CSVDGGMSSYEQYF. CDR3 sequence (DNA): TGCAGCGTTGATGGGGGAATGAGCTCCTACGAGCAGTACTTC.

The chain couples TRBV2 to TRBJ2-5; D may be TRBD2 (6 bases). This CDR3 has 13 amino acids. Looked up from germline, CDR1 is SNHLY and CDR2 is FYNNEI. V was cut by 5 bases and J by 5 bases, with 12 bases left in between. CDR3 loop: CASSFRAGETQYF. CDR3 DNA: TGTGCCAGCAGTTTCAGGGCGGGGGAGACCCAGTACTTC.

The chain carries TRBV15 and TRBJ2-7; D is unclear. CDR1 is LNHNV, CDR2 YYDKDF, per germline (reference sequence). The CDR3 extends over 13 amino acids. The ends were cut back, 0 bases at V and 7 bases at J, with 10 bases in the middle. CDR3: CATSREPQGEQYF. The DNA of the CDR3 is TGTGCCACCAGCAGAGAGCCCCAAGGGGAGCAGTACTTC.

The chain recombines TRBV24-1 with TRBJ2-3; 14 bases map to TRBD2. This CDR3 has 13 residues. CDR1 and CDR2 from the germline V gene are KGHDR and SFDVKD. The V and J ends lost 10 bases and 5 bases, in that order; junction bases with no gene match: 1. The CDR3 loop reads CATGLAGVDTQYF. Here the CDR3 DNA reads TGTGCCACGGGACTAGCGGGGGTAGATACGCAGTATTTT.

This clonotype was counted at least ten times. The chain recombines TRBV5-1 with TRBJ1-1; 12 nucleotides line up with TRBD1. Germline V gene data show CDR1 as SGHRS and CDR2 as YFSETQ. The CDR3 extends over 13 amino acids. V lost 7 bases to trimming and J lost 9 bases; unmatched junction nucleotides: 7. CDR3: CASSPGQGAQAFF. The DNA of the CDR3 is TGCGCCAGCTCACCGGGACAGGGGGCGCAAGCTTTCTTT.

This clonotype showed up many times. The chain uses TRBV19 and TRBJ1-5; a weak D match, TRBD1 (5 bases). Germline values: CDR1 LNHDA, CDR2 SQIVND (reference sequence). V was trimmed by 3 bases and J by 0 bases, leaving 9 bases between them. The CDR3 totals 15 residues. CDR3 DNA: TGTGCCAGTAGTATTTTCGGGGCTAGCAATCAGCCCCAGCATTTT. As protein: CASSIFGASNQPQHF.

The chain is built from TRBV29-1 and TRBJ2-7; 10 bases match TRBD1. The CDR3 loop spans 14 amino acids. CDR1 and CDR2 from the germline V gene are SQVTM and ANQGSEA. Unmatched junction bases numbered 5, after V lost 2 bases and J lost 4 bases. DNA for the CDR3: TGCAGCGTTGAACTATCGGACAGGGGGTACGAGCAGTACTTC. Amino acids: CSVELSDRGYEQYF.

The table lists this clonotype with a few counts. The V and J genes are TRBV15 and TRBJ2-7; D is possibly TRBD1 (7 bases). This CDR3 has 17 amino acids. Per germline, CDR1 LNHNV and CDR2 YYDKDF (reference sequence). Deletions cut 0 bases from V and 5 bases from J, with 20 bases between. This CDR3 is CATSRDNTGGQTHEQYF. The CDR3 DNA reads TGTGCCACCAGCAGAGATAACACCGGGGGACAGACACACGAGCAGTACTTC.

As to this clonotype: A read error may explain this, as a much larger clone is one base away. The rearrangement links TRBV2 to TRBJ1-4; TRBD1 is a possible D gene (5 bases). Germline CDR1 and CDR2: SNHLY and FYNNEI. The length of the CDR3 is 15 residues. The CDR3 is CASNKFGGANEKPFF. The CDR3 DNA reads as TGTGCCAGCAACAAGTTCGGCGGGGCGAATGAAAAACCGTTTTTT.

This clonotype was counted a few times. This chain connects TRBV30 to TRBJ1-1; 8 positions match TRBD1. The ends lost 2 bases at V and 7 bases at J; junction bases unmatched: 9. This CDR3 has 14 amino acids. The germline V gene encodes CDR1 GTSNPN and CDR2 SVGIG (reference sequence). CDR3 residues: CAWSITGGENEAFF. The CDR3, as DNA: TGTGCCTGGAGTATAACAGGGGGTGAGAATGAAGCTTTCTTT.

This chain connects TRBV30 to TRBJ1-5; D gene unclear. The germline CDR1 and CDR2 sequences are GTSNPN and SVGIG (reference sequence). Trimming cost V 0 bases and J 1 base, with 13 bases left between them. The CDR3 spans 16 residues. The CDR3 DNA reads as TGTGCCTGGAGTGTACGTAGGGCCGGGAGCAATCAGCCCCAGCATTTT. Encoded protein: CAWSVRRAGSNQPQHF. The full variable domain, with the rest looked up from reference TRBV30 and TRBJ1-5, is SQTIHQWPATLVQPVGSPLSLECTVEGTSNPNLYWYRQAAGRGLQLLFYSVGIGQISSEVPQNLSASRPQDRQFILSSKKLLLSDSGFYLCAWSVRRAGSNQPQHFGDGTRLSIL.

This clonotype was observed at least ten times. V and J are TRBV20-1 and TRBJ1-2; D unclear. The germline V gene encodes CDR1 DFQATT and CDR2 SNEGSKA (reference sequence). This CDR3 spans 15 amino acids. Deletions cut 4 bases from V and 0 bases from J, with 15 bases between. The CDR3 DNA reads TGCAGTGCTACGCGGGAGCCTAGTTCTAACTATGGCTACACCTTC. Translation gives CSATREPSSNYGYTF.

The rearrangement links TRBV4-2 to TRBJ2-2; 12 bases line up with TRBD2. Germline V lookup: CDR1 LGHNA, CDR2 YNFKEQ. Unmatched junction bases numbered 7, after V lost 4 bases and J lost 4 bases. This CDR3 is 17 amino acids long. CDR3 residues: CASSPPSGGGGTGELFF. DNA for the CDR3: TGTGCCAGCAGCCCACCTAGCGGGGGGGGAGGCACCGGGGAGCTGTTTTTT.

This clonotype appeared many times. In DNA form, the CDR3 reads TGTGCCAGCAGCGCCGGAGACACCGGGACAGGGATTGGCTACACCTTC. It specifies CASSAGDTGTGIGYTF. The chain joins TRBV9 to TRBJ1-2; TRBD1 agrees at 9 bases. From germline, CDR1 is SGDLS and CDR2 YYNGEE. V gave up 3 bases and J gave up 7 bases; unmatched junction bases: 13. This CDR3 is built from 16 residues.

Sample share makes this clonotype medium-sized (0.01 to 0.1%). The chain is built from TRBV20-1 and TRBJ1-2; unclear D gene. CDR1 and CDR2 from the germline V gene are DFQATT and SNEGSKA (reference sequence). With 4 bases removed from V and 4 bases from J, the gap between germline ends came to 16 bases. The CDR3 consists of 14 residues. This chain's CDR3 is CSAIPLGLIYGYTF. The DNA of the CDR3 is TGCAGTGCTATCCCCCTCGGACTGATCTATGGCTACACCTTC.

The genes are TRBV7-9 and TRBJ2-3; D not certain. V lost 4 bases to trimming and J lost 2 bases, with 7 bases between them. CDR3 length: 13 amino acids. CDR1 and CDR2 (germline): SEHNR, FQNEAQ (reference sequence). CDR3 nucleotide sequence: TGTGCCAGCAGCTCGGCAACCACAGATACGCAGTATTTT. Translation: CASSSATTDTQYF.

The V and J genes are TRBV5-1 and TRBJ2-3, with TRBD2 matching over 10 bases. The junction had 10 bases not matched to a gene; V was cut back by 2 bases and J by 4 bases. Germline assignment: CDR1 SGHRS and CDR2 YFSETQ. CDR3 length equals 17 residues. Here the CDR3 reads CASSLAGGGLRADTQYF. The CDR3 DNA reads TGCGCCAGCAGCTTAGCGGGAGGGGGGCTCCGGGCAGATACGCAGTATTTT.

V gene TRBV7-2 combines with J gene TRBJ1-6; 9 bases are a match to TRBD1. The length of the CDR3 is 13 residues. V lost 5 bases, J lost 9 bases, and 2 bases stayed unmatched. Germline-derived CDR1 and CDR2 are SGHTA and FQGNSA. The CDR3 bases are TGTGCCAGCAGCCAGACAGGGGGTTCACCCCTCCACTTT. This sequence encodes CASSQTGGSPLHF.

The chain carries TRBV11-1 and TRBJ2-7; 14 bases are a match to TRBD2. Per the germline V gene, CDR1 is SGHAT and CDR2 is FQDESV (reference sequence). V was clipped by 2 bases and J by 4 bases; unmatched bases: 7. The CDR3 loop spans 17 amino acids. CDR3 coding DNA: TGTGCCAGCAGCTTACCTCGGACTAGCGGGGGGACATACGAGCAGTACTTC. Its protein product is CASSLPRTSGGTYEQYF.

This clonotype was detected many times. J is TRBJ1-2 and V is TRBV12-3 or TRBV12-4; possible D gene TRBD1, 5 bases. The CDR3 contains 14 residues. Trimming left V 5 bases short and J 7 bases short, with 17 bases between. CDR3 protein: CASSEKTSQGGYTF. The CDR3 DNA sequence: TGTGCCAGCAGTGAGAAGACCTCCCAGGGTGGCTACACCTTC.